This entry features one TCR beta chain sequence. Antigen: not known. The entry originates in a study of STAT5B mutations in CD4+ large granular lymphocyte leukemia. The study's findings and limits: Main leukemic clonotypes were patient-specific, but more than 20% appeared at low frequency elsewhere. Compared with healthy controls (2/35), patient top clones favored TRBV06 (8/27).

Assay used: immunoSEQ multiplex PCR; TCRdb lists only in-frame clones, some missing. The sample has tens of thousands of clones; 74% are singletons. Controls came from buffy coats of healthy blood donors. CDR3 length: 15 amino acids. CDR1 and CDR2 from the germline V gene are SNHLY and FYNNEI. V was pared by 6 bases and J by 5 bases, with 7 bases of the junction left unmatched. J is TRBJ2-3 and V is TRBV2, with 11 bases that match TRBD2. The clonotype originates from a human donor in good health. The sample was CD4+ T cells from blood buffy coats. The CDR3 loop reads CASRVLAGAGDTQYF. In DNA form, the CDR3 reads TGTGCCAGCAGAGTACTAGCGGGGGCCGGAGATACGCAGTATTTT.